The 24 T cell receptor beta chains listed next were all sequenced from one sample in a study of blood T cell repertoires in COVID-19. Repertoires were generated with immunoSEQ multiplex PCR, while TCRdb's copy carries only in-frame clones and drops some. The table has fewer than 300,000 clones, approximately 89% seen once. The material sequenced was peripheral blood. These receptor sequences come from a woman in her 30s with COVID-19, enrolled during active disease.

The J gene is TRBJ2-1, the V gene TRBV27; 8 nucleotides agree with TRBD1. This CDR3 is built from 15 residues. The germline V gene has CDR1 MNHEY and CDR2 SMNVEV (reference sequence). Losses at the gene ends were 8 bases for V and 7 bases for J; bases not matched to a gene: 13. The CDR3 is CASGVPGQARNEQFF. Written as DNA, the CDR3 is TGTGCCAGCGGAGTTCCGGGACAGGCCAGAAATGAGCAGTTCTTC.

The chain is built from TRBV19 and TRBJ1-2, with TRBD1 matching 7 bases. In germline, CDR1 is LNHDA, CDR2 SQIVND (reference sequence). The CDR3 runs to 14 residues. V trimming: 5 bases; J trimming: 5 bases; junction bases outside the gene matches: 8. Here the CDR3 reads CASSPRQGGYGYTF. CDR3 in DNA: TGTGCCAGTAGTCCGCGACAGGGCGGGTATGGCTACACCTTC.

The chain is built from TRBV25-1 and TRBJ2-5; 11 bases agree with TRBD2. The CDR3 consists of 14 residues. V was pared by 4 bases and J by 5 bases, with 3 bases of the junction left unmatched. From germline, CDR1 is MGHDK and CDR2 SYGVNS. The CDR3 loop reads CASSVAGGEETQYF. As DNA, the CDR3 is TGTGCCAGCAGTGTAGCGGGAGGGGAGGAGACCCAGTACTTC.

The V call is TRBV29-1, the J call TRBJ2-7; 9 bases agree with TRBD1. Per the germline V gene, CDR1 is SQVTM and CDR2 is ANQGSEA. Losses at the gene ends were 4 bases for V and 6 bases for J; bases not matched to a gene: 13. The CDR3 is 15 residues long. The CDR3 spells CSVADTGTGSVEQYF. The CDR3 nucleotides read TGCAGCGTTGCAGACACCGGGACAGGGAGCGTCGAGCAGTACTTC.

V gene TRBV28 combines with J gene TRBJ1-2, with D unresolved. Looked up from germline, CDR1 is MDHEN and CDR2 is SYDVKM. V shed 5 bases and J shed 4 bases, with 8 bases lying between them. The CDR3 has 12 residues. CDR3 sequence: CASSLLSYGYTF. The CDR3 region has the DNA TGTGCCAGCAGTCTACTGAGCTATGGCTACACCTTC.

The chain recombines TRBV18 with TRBJ2-5, with no clear D. Germline V gives CDR1 KGHSH, CDR2 LQKENI. The ends were cut back, 4 bases at V and 4 bases at J, with 10 bases in the middle. The CDR3 runs 13 residues. CDR3: CASSRRSLETQYF. CDR3 nucleotide sequence: TGTGCCAGCTCACGAAGGAGTTTAGAGACCCAGTACTTC.

This chain connects TRBV11-2 to TRBJ2-7; D might be TRBD1 (6 bases). Germline-derived CDR1 and CDR2 are SGHAT and FQNNGV. This CDR3 spans 18 amino acids. V lost 1 base to trimming and J lost 12 bases, with 31 bases between them. In DNA form, the CDR3 reads TGTGCCAGCAGCTTAGCCAGTCTGACAACGGACAGTAGCGCCCACTTGTACTTC. This translates into CASSLASLTTDSSAHLYF.

The V call is TRBV5-6, the J call TRBJ2-5; a possible D gene is TRBD1 (6 bases). V was shortened by 0 bases and J by 4 bases, with 7 bases between the two germline ends. The CDR3 has 13 residues. Per germline, CDR1 SGHDT and CDR2 YYEEEE. The CDR3 loop reads CASSLAGAETQYF. CDR3 in DNA: TGTGCCAGCAGCTTGGCAGGGGCAGAGACCCAGTACTTC.

The V call is TRBV18, the J call TRBJ2-7; 7 nucleotides align to TRBD1. Germline CDR1 KGHSH, CDR2 LQKENI. V trimming: 4 bases; J trimming: 3 bases; junction bases outside the gene matches: 3. The CDR3 contains 13 residues. The CDR3 nucleotides are TGTGCCAGCTCACGGGACAGAAACTACGAGCAGTACTTC. This codes for CASSRDRNYEQYF.

This clone was observed a single time. The V call is TRBV2, the J call TRBJ2-2, with D unresolved. CDR1 and CDR2 (germline): SNHLY, FYNNEI. Trimming took off 6 bases at V and 7 bases at J, with 15 bases between the two ends. This CDR3 spans 14 amino acids. CDR3 sequence: CASSFQGAGGELFF. DNA of the CDR3: TGTGCCAGCAGCTTCCAAGGAGCCGGCGGGGAGCTGTTTTTT.

J is TRBJ1-2 and V is TRBV16; TRBD1 is a possible D gene (6 bases). CDR1 is KGHSY and CDR2 is FQNENV in the germline V gene. This CDR3 is built from 13 residues. V shed 0 bases and J shed 14 bases, with 16 bases lying between them. The CDR3, as DNA: TGTGCCAGCAGCCAATCAGCAGTCCAGGGGAGTACCTTC. As protein: CASSQSAVQGSTF.

The rearrangement links TRBV5-6 to TRBJ1-2; perhaps TRBD1 as D (6 bases). This CDR3 contains 15 residues. V lost 0 bases and J 7 bases, leaving 16 bases between the germline ends. Germline CDR1 reads SGHDT; CDR2 reads YYEEEE. CDR3 in amino acids: CASSLAGGSSSGYTF. DNA for the CDR3: TGTGCCAGCAGCTTGGCGGGGGGCTCTAGCAGTGGCTACACCTTC.

The gene calls are TRBV18 and TRBJ1-2; 7 positions match TRBD1. J lost 2 bases, V lost 3 bases, and 6 bases had no gene match. Germline CDR1 and CDR2: KGHSH and LQKENI. The CDR3 runs to 15 residues. The CDR3 region has the DNA TGTGCCAGCTCACCCCCCCAGGGGGTAAACTATGGCTACACCTTC. This gives the protein CASSPPQGVNYGYTF.

The chain recombines TRBV12-5 with TRBJ1-1, with no clear D. The CDR3 contains 15 residues. The V end lost 0 bases, the J end lost 0 bases, and 8 bases lay between the germline ends. The germline gives CDR1 LGHNT, CDR2 FRNRAP. The CDR3 sequence: CASGLVGGMNTEAFF. The CDR3 bases are TGTGCTAGTGGTTTGGTAGGCGGGATGAACACTGAAGCTTTCTTT.

The chain uses TRBV30 and TRBJ1-6; no firm D call. Trimming removed 2 bases at V and 7 bases at J, with 9 bases between. This CDR3 has 13 residues. Germline-derived CDR1 and CDR2 are GTSNPN and SVGIG (reference sequence). In nucleotides, the CDR3 is TGTGCCTGGAGTCCCTCTAGGAATTCACCCCTCCACTTT. Residues: CAWSPSRNSPLHF.

The chain recombines TRBV20-1 with TRBJ2-7; the match to TRBD2 covers 8 bases. Germline trimming cut 3 bases from V and 3 bases from J; bases unmatched to any gene: 10. CDR1 and CDR2 (germline): DFQATT, SNEGSKA (reference sequence). The CDR3 extends over 15 amino acids. This CDR3 reads CSASRITLAGYEQYF. Here the CDR3 DNA reads TGCAGTGCTAGTCGAATTACGCTAGCGGGCTACGAGCAGTACTTC.

The V call is TRBV24-1, the J call TRBJ1-2, with D unresolved. CDR1 is KGHDR, CDR2 SFDVKD, per germline. The length of the CDR3 is 15 residues. V dropped 2 bases and J dropped 4 bases, with 13 bases sitting between them. The CDR3, as DNA: TGTGCCACCAGTGATTCTAGCGTGGGGTTCTATGGCTACACCTTC. Translating gives CATSDSSVGFYGYTF.

This clone was found a few times. The rearrangement links TRBV7-8 to TRBJ1-4, with 8 bases lining up with TRBD1. Germline V gene sequence: CDR1 SGHVS, CDR2 FQNEAQ. J lost 4 bases, V lost 4 bases, and 11 bases had no gene match. This CDR3 region has 17 residues. The CDR3 DNA reads as TGTGCCAGCAGCTCCCAAACTCCGGGACAGGTTAATGAAAAACTGTTTTTT. This gives the protein CASSSQTPGQVNEKLFF.

The V call is TRBV6-1, the J call TRBJ2-6; D call uncertain. V lost 2 bases and J lost 2, with 4 bases in between. The CDR3 totals 14 residues. Germline V gene lookup returns CDR1 MNHNS and CDR2 SASEGT. The CDR3 loop reads CASSEQAGANVLTF. Here the CDR3 DNA reads TGTGCCAGCAGTGAACAGGCTGGGGCCAACGTCCTGACTTTC.

V gene TRBV25-1 combines with J gene TRBJ2-3, with 10 bases matching TRBD2. V gave up 3 bases and J gave up 2 bases; unmatched junction bases: 2. Germline CDR1 reads MGHDK; CDR2 reads SYGVNS. The CDR3 is 15 amino acids. The CDR3 region has the DNA TGTGCCAGCAGTGATACTAGCGGGACCACAGATACGCAGTATTTT. It translates to CASSDTSGTTDTQYF.

This clone has only a few counts. This chain joins TRBV7-3 and TRBJ2-2; possibly TRBD1 for D (7 bases). The germline V and J ends were trimmed by 3 bases and 5 bases, with 13 bases remaining between them. Looked up from germline, CDR1 is SGHTA and CDR2 is FQGTGA. The length of the CDR3 is 15 residues. The CDR3 loop is CASSLPTGRTGELFF. Written as DNA, the CDR3 is TGTGCCAGCAGCTTGCCGACAGGGAGGACCGGGGAGCTGTTTTTT.

This chain connects TRBV7-9 to TRBJ1-2, with TRBD1 matching over 10 bases. CDR3 length: 15 residues. The V and J ends lost 5 bases and 2 bases, in that order; junction bases with no gene match: 5. Germline V gene data show CDR1 as SEHNR and CDR2 as FQNEAQ (reference sequence). The CDR3, as DNA: TGTGCCAGCAGCGGACGACAGGGGGCAAACTATGGCTACACCTTC. Protein sequence: CASSGRQGANYGYTF. Full variable domain (remainder filled in from reference TRBV7-9 and TRBJ1-2): DTGVSQNPRHKITKRGQNVTFRCDPISEHNRLYWYRQTLGQGPEFLTYFQNEAQLEKSRLLSDRFSAERPKGSFSTLEIQRTEQGDSAMYLCASSGRQGANYGYTFGSGTRLTVV.

The CDR3 region is CATRSGGAGDGYTF. CDR3 coding DNA: TGTGCCACCCGCTCGGGTGGGGCAGGGGATGGCTACACCTTC. The gene calls are TRBV19 and TRBJ1-2; the D gene is possibly TRBD1 (6 bases). Between the trimmed V and J ends, which lost 10 bases and 6 bases, there was a span of 21 bases. Germline-derived CDR1 and CDR2 are LNHDA and SQIVND (reference sequence). This CDR3 is 14 amino acids long.

The chain joins TRBV5-1 to TRBJ1-1; no reliable D call. The ends were cut back, 2 bases at V and 3 bases at J, with 5 bases in the middle. The CDR3 length is 12 residues. Germline V gene sequence: CDR1 SGHRS, CDR2 YFSETQ. CDR3 in amino acids: CASSFSDTEAFF. As DNA, the CDR3 is TGCGCCAGCAGCTTTTCGGACACTGAAGCTTTCTTT.